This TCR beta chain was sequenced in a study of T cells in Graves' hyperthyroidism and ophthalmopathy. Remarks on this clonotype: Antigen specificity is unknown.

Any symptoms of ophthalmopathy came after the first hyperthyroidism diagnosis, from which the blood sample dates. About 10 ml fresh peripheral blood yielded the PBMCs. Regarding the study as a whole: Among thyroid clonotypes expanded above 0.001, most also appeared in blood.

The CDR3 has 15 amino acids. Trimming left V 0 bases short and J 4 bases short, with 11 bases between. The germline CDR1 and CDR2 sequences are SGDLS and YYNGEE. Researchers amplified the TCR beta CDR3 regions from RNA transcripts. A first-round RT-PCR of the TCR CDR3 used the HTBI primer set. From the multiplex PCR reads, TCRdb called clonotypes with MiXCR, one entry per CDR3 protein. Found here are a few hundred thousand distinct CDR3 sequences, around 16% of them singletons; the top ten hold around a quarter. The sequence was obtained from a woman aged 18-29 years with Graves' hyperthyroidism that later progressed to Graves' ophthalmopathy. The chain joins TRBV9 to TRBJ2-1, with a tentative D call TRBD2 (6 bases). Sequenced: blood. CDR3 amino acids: CASSVAGLKYNEQFF. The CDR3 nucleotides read TGTGCCAGCAGCGTAGCGGGACTTAAATACAATGAGCAGTTCTTC. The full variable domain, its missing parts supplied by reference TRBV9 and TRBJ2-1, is DSGVTQTPKHLITATGQRVTLRCSPRSGDLSVYWYQQSLDQGLQFLIQYYNGEERAKGNILERFSAQQFPDLHSELNLSSLELGDSALYFCASSVAGLKYNEQFFGPGTRLTVL.